The 11 T cell receptor beta chains presented below share a single source sample, sequenced in a study of blood T cell repertoires in COVID-19. TCRdb's table, derived via immunoSEQ multiplex PCR, lists solely in-frame clones and lacks some. The sample holds 290,000 or so clones, roughly 86% seen once. The sequencing sample was made of PBMCs or T cells enriched from blood (not recorded which). The receptors come from a woman younger than 30 who had recovered from COVID-19.

This clone is a singleton in its sample. This chain links TRBV29-1 with TRBJ1-1, with D maybe TRBD1 (5 bases). The CDR3 has 16 amino acids. Germline assignment: CDR1 SQVTM and CDR2 ANQGSEA. Trimming stripped 6 bases from V and 6 bases from J, with 26 bases between. The CDR3: CSVPRGGGSLIAEAFF. As DNA, the CDR3 is TGCAGCGTCCCCCGAGGTGGGGGGTCTCTGATCGCTGAAGCTTTCTTT.

This sequence joins TRBV6-5 and TRBJ2-3; TRBD1 aligns across 10 bases. With V trimmed by 5 bases and J by 4 bases, 6 bases remained unmatched. In germline, CDR1 is MNHEY, CDR2 SVGAGI. The CDR3 is 15 residues long. Here the CDR3 reads CASSNPGQGSDTQYF. CDR3 in DNA: TGTGCCAGCAGTAACCCGGGACAGGGGTCAGATACGCAGTATTTT.

Only one count was recorded for this clone. The J gene is TRBJ1-1, the V gene TRBV19; D may be TRBD1 (5 bases). Trimming shortened V by 1 base and J by 7 bases, and 16 bases separated the two germline ends. CDR3 size: 15 residues. Germline V lookup: CDR1 LNHDA, CDR2 SQIVND (reference sequence). For the CDR3, the DNA is TGTGCCAGTAGTATAGTTTTCAGGGTTCTAAGTGAAGCTTTCTTT. Translation: CASSIVFRVLSEAFF.

The chain links TRBV4-1 to TRBJ1-4; D is undetermined. V lost 1 base to trimming and J lost 7 bases, with 13 bases between them. Germline V CDR1 and CDR2: MGHRA, YSYEKL. This CDR3 spans 15 amino acids. The CDR3 nucleotides read TGCGCCAGCAGCCAAGTTGAGGGTGGGAGTGAAAAACTGTTTTTT. This gives the protein CASSQVEGGSEKLFF.

The CDR3 spells CATGSIAGELFF. The CDR3 nucleotides read TGTGCCACCGGGAGCATAGCCGGGGAGCTGTTTTTT. The chain employs TRBV24-1 and TRBJ2-2, with a possible D match to TRBD2 (5 bases). In germline, CDR1 is KGHDR, CDR2 SFDVKD. V lost 9 bases and J lost 6, with 10 bases in between. CDR3 size: 12 residues.

V gene TRBV11-3 combines with J gene TRBJ2-5, with D perhaps matching TRBD1 (5 bases). V was pared by 7 bases and J by 5 bases, with 23 bases between. This CDR3 has 16 residues. In germline, CDR1 is SGHNT, CDR2 YENEEA. The chain's CDR3 is CASNGAIGVLGETQYF. The CDR3 nucleotides read TGTGCCAGCAATGGGGCGATTGGTGTTTTGGGGGAGACCCAGTACTTC.

V gene TRBV19 combines with J gene TRBJ2-3; D not certain. The germline V and J ends were trimmed by 6 bases and 5 bases, with 9 bases remaining between them. The CDR3 is 12 residues long. CDR1 LNHDA and CDR2 SQIVND come from the germline V gene (reference sequence). The chain's CDR3 is CASSPPGDTQYF. The CDR3 DNA sequence: TGTGCCAGTAGCCCCCCCGGAGATACGCAGTATTTT.

The V and J genes are TRBV7-2 and TRBJ2-1; TRBD1 might be the D (6 bases). CDR3 length equals 13 residues. The V end lost 5 bases, the J end lost 9 bases, and 14 bases lay between the germline ends. Germline V gene data show CDR1 as SGHTA and CDR2 as FQGNSA. CDR3 nucleotide sequence: TGTGCCAGCAGCCCAACAGGGCGAGTTGAGCAGTTCTTC. This codes for CASSPTGRVEQFF.

The V call is TRBV7-9, the J call TRBJ2-7; perhaps TRBD2 as D (6 bases). Per the germline V gene, CDR1 is SEHNR and CDR2 is FQNEAQ (reference sequence). CDR3 length: 16 residues. Trimming shortened V by 5 bases and J by 3 bases, and 20 bases separated the two germline ends. DNA of the CDR3: TGTGCCAGCAGCCCTAGCGAAGGGTCAGGGCGCTACGAGCAGTACTTC. Its translation: CASSPSEGSGRYEQYF.

V and J are TRBV30 and TRBJ1-1; a possible D gene is TRBD1 (6 bases). The CDR3 is made up of 11 amino acids. Germline CDR1 is GTSNPN and CDR2 is SVGIG (reference sequence). V dropped 8 bases and J dropped 5 bases, with 12 bases sitting between them. CDR3 amino acids: CAGHQGTEAFF. As DNA, the CDR3 is TGTGCCGGACACCAGGGGACTGAAGCTTTCTTT.

The chain carries TRBV5-6 and TRBJ2-2; 9 positions match TRBD2. This CDR3 spans 17 amino acids. Germline V gives CDR1 SGHDT, CDR2 YYEEEE. V was pared by 4 bases and J by 1 base, with 8 bases of the junction left unmatched. The CDR3 loop reads CASSPLLAGWNTGELFF. DNA for the CDR3: TGTGCCAGCAGCCCTTTACTAGCGGGCTGGAACACCGGGGAGCTGTTTTTT. Looking up the rest from reference TRBV5-6 and TRBJ2-2 gives the full variable domain: DAGVTQSPTHLIKTRGQQVTLRCSPKSGHDTVSWYQQALGQGPQFIFQYYEEEERQRGNFPDRFSGHQFPNYSSELNVNALLLGDSALYLCASSPLLAGWNTGELFFGEGSRLTVL.